The rows below give T cell receptor beta chains drawn from one sample of a study of T-cell memory formation after mild COVID-19. TCRdb redid the calling of the 5' RACE reads with MiXCR, one entry per CDR3 protein. In the table there are 280,000 or so distinct CDR3 sequences, 8% to 10% of which are singletons. Sequencing was done on a sample of PBMCs or a T cell subset sorted from them (not recorded which). These receptors came from a man in his late teens or twenties who had mild COVID-19 (a few samples of this study predate the infection). Cell type and time point are not known. Both conserved end residues are part of each CDR3. A D gene is named only where the DNA matches it firmly. Some rows have no size entry. The others give once, few or many, or a class for an expanded clone.

CDR3aa: CASRPRQGSFVQPQHF
CDR3nt: TGTGCCAGCAGGCCGCGACAGGGGAGTTTCGTTCAGCCCCAGCATTTT
len: 16
d_gene: TRBD1
abundance: NA
j_gene: TRBJ1-5
v_gene: TRBV6-2/TRBV6-3

CDR3aa: CASSPNYEQYF
CDR3nt: TGTGCCAGCTCACCGAACTACGAGCAGTACTTC
len: 11
d_gene: NA
abundance: NA
j_gene: TRBJ2-7
v_gene: TRBV18

CDR3aa: CAISIQGNNEQFF
CDR3nt: TGTGCCATCAGCATACAAGGGAACAATGAGCAGTTCTTC
len: 13
d_gene: NA
abundance: NA
j_gene: TRBJ2-1
v_gene: TRBV10-3

CDR3aa: CASSLVPPVGEQYF
CDR3nt: TGTGCCAGCAGCTTAGTTCCGCCCGTAGGCGAGCAGTACTTC
len: 14
d_gene: NA
abundance: many
j_gene: TRBJ2-7
v_gene: TRBV13

CDR3aa: CASSLAPSLPTEAFF
CDR3nt: TGTGCCAGCAGCTTAGCCCCGTCCCTACCCACTGAAGCTTTCTTT
len: 15
d_gene: NA
abundance: few
j_gene: TRBJ1-1
v_gene: TRBV7-9

CDR3aa: CATSETGNQPQHF
CDR3nt: TGTGCCACCAGTGAGACAGGGAATCAGCCCCAGCATTTT
len: 13
d_gene: TRBD1
abundance: NA
j_gene: TRBJ1-5
v_gene: TRBV24-1

CDR3aa: CASSLEGSKLFF
CDR3nt: TGTGCCAGCAGTTTAGAGGGTAGCAAACTGTTTTTT
len: 12
d_gene: NA
abundance: few
j_gene: TRBJ1-4
v_gene: TRBV12-3/TRBV12-4

CDR3aa: CASSYSFGGETQYF
CDR3nt: TGTGCCAGCAGTTACTCCTTTGGAGGGGAGACCCAGTACTTC
len: 14
d_gene: NA
abundance: NA
j_gene: TRBJ2-5
v_gene: TRBV6-2/TRBV6-3

CDR3aa: CASLKSTEAFF
CDR3nt: TGTGCCAGTCTGAAGAGCACTGAAGCTTTCTTT
len: 11
d_gene: NA
abundance: few
j_gene: TRBJ1-1
v_gene: TRBV19

CDR3aa: CASSLRGFISRNTGELFF
CDR3nt: TGTGCCAGCAGCTTGAGAGGTTTTATCTCAAGAAACACCGGGGAGCTGTTTTTT
len: 18
d_gene: NA
abundance: few
j_gene: TRBJ2-2
v_gene: TRBV7-8

CDR3aa: CASSLQGLGEKLFF
CDR3nt: TGTGCCAGCAGTCTTCAGGGGCTCGGTGAAAAACTGTTTTTT
len: 14
d_gene: NA
abundance: few
j_gene: TRBJ1-4
v_gene: TRBV6-5

CDR3aa: CASSGTSGQETQYF
CDR3nt: TGTGCCAGCAGTGGGACTAGCGGCCAAGAGACCCAGTACTTC
len: 14
d_gene: TRBD2
abundance: many
j_gene: TRBJ2-5
v_gene: TRBV6-2/TRBV6-3

CDR3aa: CASSSYRGPSTNPGELFF
CDR3nt: TGTGCCAGCAGTTCCTACAGGGGCCCCTCCACGAACCCCGGGGAGCTGTTTTTT
len: 18
d_gene: TRBD1
abundance: NA
j_gene: TRBJ2-2
v_gene: TRBV6-2/TRBV6-3

CDR3aa: CASSPDRTTNEKLFF
CDR3nt: TGTGCCAGCAGCCCTGACAGAACAACTAATGAAAAACTGTTTTTT
len: 15
d_gene: NA
abundance: NA
j_gene: TRBJ1-4
v_gene: TRBV5-4

CDR3aa: CASRPTGSRSGTNEKLFF
CDR3nt: TGCGCCAGCAGGCCGACAGGGTCTCGGTCTGGAACTAATGAAAAACTGTTTTTT
len: 18
d_gene: TRBD1
abundance: few
j_gene: TRBJ1-4
v_gene: TRBV10-2

CDR3aa: CASSPGGYSPLHF
CDR3nt: TGTGCCAGCAGCCCGGGGGGATATTCACCCCTCCACTTT
len: 13
d_gene: NA
abundance: few
j_gene: TRBJ1-6
v_gene: TRBV4-2

CDR3aa: CASSYGRAHQPQHF
CDR3nt: TGTGCCAGCAGTTACGGCAGGGCACATCAGCCCCAGCATTTT
len: 14
d_gene: NA
abundance: few
j_gene: TRBJ1-5
v_gene: TRBV6-5

CDR3aa: CASSLRQGDEQYF
CDR3nt: TGCGCCAGCAGCCTACGACAGGGTGACGAGCAGTACTTC
len: 13
d_gene: TRBD1
abundance: few
j_gene: TRBJ2-7
v_gene: TRBV4-3

CDR3aa: CASSFLGAGDEQFF
CDR3nt: TGTGCCAGCAGTTTTCTCGGGGCTGGGGATGAGCAGTTCTTC
len: 14
d_gene: NA
abundance: many
j_gene: TRBJ2-1
v_gene: TRBV27

CDR3aa: CASSPGTPFYNEQFF
CDR3nt: TGTGCCAGCAGTCCCGGGACACCCTTCTACAATGAGCAGTTCTTC
len: 15
d_gene: NA
abundance: few
j_gene: TRBJ2-1
v_gene: TRBV6-5